This T cell receptor (beta chain) was identified in a study of T cell responses to AZD1222 COVID-19 vaccine. Germline V gene lookup returns CDR1 LNHDA and CDR2 SQIVND (reference sequence). V lost 7 bases, J lost 5 bases, and 6 bases stayed unmatched. The CDR3 length is 13 residues. General observations from the study: Females outnumbered males among donors, who were mostly white British; clonal diversity was possibly underestimated. Spike-specific TCR breadth and depth both grew after two AZD1222 doses. Just a handful of people given AZD1222 tested seropositive at baseline. The peak T cell response came first, and repertoires were sampled only after it.

Libraries were prepared by immunoSEQ multiplex PCR; TCRdb keeps only in-frame clonotypes and omits some of them. Of some 100,000 clones listed, around 87% are singletons. About this clone: The target antigen is unknown.

This clonotype was obtained from an adult in good health. The chain is built from TRBV19 and TRBJ2-5, with 8 bases matching TRBD2. The sample in question was peripheral blood, obtained on day 0 of MenACWY control vaccination. CDR3 sequence reads: CASTPSGGETQYF. CDR3 bases: TGTGCCAGTACCCCATCGGGGGGGGAGACCCAGTACTTC.